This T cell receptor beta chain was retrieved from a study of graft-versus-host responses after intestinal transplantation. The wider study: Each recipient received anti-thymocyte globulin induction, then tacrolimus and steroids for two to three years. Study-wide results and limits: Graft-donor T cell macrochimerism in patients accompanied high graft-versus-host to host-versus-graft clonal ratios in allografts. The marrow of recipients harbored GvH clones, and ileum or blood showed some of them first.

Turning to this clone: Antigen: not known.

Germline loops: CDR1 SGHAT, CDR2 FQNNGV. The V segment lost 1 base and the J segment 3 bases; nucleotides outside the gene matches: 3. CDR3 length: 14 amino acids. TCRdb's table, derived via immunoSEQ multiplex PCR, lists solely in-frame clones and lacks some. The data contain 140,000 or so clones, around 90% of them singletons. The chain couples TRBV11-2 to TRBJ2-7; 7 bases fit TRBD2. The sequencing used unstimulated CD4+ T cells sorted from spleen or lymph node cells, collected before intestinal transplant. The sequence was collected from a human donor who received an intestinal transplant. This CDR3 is CASSLAGTNYEQYF. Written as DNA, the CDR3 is TGTGCCAGCAGCTTAGCCGGGACTAACTACGAGCAGTACTTC.